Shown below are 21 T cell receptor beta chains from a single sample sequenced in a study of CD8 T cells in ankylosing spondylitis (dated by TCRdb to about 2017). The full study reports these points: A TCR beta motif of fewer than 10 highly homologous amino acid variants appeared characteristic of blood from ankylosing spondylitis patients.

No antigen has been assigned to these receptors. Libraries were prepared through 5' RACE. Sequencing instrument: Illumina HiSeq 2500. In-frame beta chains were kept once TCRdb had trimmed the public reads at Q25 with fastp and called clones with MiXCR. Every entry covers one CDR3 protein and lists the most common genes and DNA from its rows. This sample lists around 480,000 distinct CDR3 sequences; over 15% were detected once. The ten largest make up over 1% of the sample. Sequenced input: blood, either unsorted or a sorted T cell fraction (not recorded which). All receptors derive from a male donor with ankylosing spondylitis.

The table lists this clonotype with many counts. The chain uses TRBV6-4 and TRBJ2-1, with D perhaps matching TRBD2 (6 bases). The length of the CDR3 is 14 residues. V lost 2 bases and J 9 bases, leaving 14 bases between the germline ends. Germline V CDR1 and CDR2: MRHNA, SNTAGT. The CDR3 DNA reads TGTGCCAGCAGTGACAATTCGGAGGGTTCTGAGCAGTTCTTC. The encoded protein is CASSDNSEGSEQFF.

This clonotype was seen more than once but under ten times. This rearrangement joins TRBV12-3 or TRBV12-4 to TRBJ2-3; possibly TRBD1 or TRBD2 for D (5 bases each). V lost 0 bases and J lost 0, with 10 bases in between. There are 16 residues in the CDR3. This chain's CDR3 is CASSLAGTRSTDTQYF. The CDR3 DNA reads TGTGCCAGCAGTTTAGCAGGGACGAGAAGCACAGATACGCAGTATTTT.

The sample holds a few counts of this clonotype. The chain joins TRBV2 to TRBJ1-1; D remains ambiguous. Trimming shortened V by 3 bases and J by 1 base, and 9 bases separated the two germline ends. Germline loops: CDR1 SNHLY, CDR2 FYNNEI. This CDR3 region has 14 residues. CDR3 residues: CASSERAANTEAFF. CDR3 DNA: TGTGCCAGCAGTGAGAGGGCGGCGAACACTGAAGCTTTCTTT.

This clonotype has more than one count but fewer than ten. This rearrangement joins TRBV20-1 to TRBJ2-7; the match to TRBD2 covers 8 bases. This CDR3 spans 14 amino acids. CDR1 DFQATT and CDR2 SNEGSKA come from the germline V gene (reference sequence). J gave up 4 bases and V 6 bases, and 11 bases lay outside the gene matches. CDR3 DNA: TGCAGTGCAAAAAGCGGGGGCTGGGGATACGAGCAGTACTTC. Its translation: CSAKSGGWGYEQYF.

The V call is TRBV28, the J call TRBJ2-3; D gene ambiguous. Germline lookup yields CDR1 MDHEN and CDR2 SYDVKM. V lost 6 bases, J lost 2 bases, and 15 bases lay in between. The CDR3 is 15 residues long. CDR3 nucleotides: TGTGCCAGCAGGGGGTACGGGTCGGCCACAGATACGCAGTATTTT. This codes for CASRGYGSATDTQYF.

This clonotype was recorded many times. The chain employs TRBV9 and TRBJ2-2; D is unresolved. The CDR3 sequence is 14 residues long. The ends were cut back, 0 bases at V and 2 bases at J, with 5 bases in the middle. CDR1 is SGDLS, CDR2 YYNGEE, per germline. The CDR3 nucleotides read TGTGCCAGCAGCGTAGGAGAAAACACCGGGGAGCTGTTTTTT. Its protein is CASSVGENTGELFF.

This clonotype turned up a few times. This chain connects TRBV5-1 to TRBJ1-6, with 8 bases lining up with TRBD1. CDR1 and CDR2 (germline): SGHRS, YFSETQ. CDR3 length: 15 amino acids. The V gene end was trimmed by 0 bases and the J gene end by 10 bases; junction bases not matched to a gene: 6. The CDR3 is CASSLVGQAASPLHF. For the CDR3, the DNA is TGCGCCAGCAGCTTGGTGGGACAGGCGGCCTCACCCCTCCACTTT.

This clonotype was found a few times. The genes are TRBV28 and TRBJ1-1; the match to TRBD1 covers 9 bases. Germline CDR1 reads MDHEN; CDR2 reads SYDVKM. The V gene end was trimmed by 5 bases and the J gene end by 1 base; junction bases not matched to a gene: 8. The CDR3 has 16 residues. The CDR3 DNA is TGTGCCAGCAGTCATCTCCGACAGGGGGGGAACACTGAAGCTTTCTTT. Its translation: CASSHLRQGGNTEAFF.

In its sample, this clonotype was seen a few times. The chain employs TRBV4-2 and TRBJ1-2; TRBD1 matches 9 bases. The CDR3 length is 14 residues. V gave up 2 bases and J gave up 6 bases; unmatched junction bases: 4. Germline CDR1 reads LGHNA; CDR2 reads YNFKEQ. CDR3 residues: CASSQMWDRDGYTF. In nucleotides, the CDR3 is TGTGCCAGCAGCCAAATGTGGGACAGGGATGGCTACACCTTC.

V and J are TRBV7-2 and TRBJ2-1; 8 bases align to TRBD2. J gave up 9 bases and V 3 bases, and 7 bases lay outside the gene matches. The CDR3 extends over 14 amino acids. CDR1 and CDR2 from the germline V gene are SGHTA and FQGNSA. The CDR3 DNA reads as TGTGCCAGCAGCTTCGGGGGGGCGAAGGTTGAGCAGTTCTTC. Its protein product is CASSFGGAKVEQFF.

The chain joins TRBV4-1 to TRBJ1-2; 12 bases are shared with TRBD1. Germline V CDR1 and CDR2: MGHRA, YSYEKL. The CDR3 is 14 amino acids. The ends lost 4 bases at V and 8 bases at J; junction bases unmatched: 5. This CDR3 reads CASSRGDRGPGYTF. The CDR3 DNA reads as TGCGCCAGCAGCCGAGGGGACAGGGGGCCGGGCTACACCTTC.

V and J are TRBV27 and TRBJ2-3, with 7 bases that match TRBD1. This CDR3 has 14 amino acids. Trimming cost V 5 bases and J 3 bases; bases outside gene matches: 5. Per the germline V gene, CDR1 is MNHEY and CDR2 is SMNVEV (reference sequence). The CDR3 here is CASSPGTETDTQYF. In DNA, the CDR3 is TGTGCCAGCAGTCCCGGGACAGAAACAGATACGCAGTATTTT.

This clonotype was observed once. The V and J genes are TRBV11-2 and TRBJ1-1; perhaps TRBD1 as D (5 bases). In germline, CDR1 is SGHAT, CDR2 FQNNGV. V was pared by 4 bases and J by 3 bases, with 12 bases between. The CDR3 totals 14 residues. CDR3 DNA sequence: TGTGCCAGCAGCTCGTCAGGGTTGTACACTGAAGCTTTCTTT. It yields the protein CASSSSGLYTEAFF.

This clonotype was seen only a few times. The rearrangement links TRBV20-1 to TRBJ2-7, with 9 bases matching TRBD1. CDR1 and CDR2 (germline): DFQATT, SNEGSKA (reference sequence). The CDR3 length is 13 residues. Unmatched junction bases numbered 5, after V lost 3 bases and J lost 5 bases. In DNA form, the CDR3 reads TGCAGTGCTAGGGACAGGGGAGTCCACGAGCAGTACTTC. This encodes CSARDRGVHEQYF.

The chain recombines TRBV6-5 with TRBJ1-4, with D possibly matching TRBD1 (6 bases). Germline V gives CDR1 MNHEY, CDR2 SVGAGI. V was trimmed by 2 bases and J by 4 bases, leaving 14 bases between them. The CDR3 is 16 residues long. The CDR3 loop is CASSYRGGGGNEKLFF. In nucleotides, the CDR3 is TGTGCCAGCAGTTACCGCGGGGGAGGGGGTAATGAAAAACTGTTTTTT.

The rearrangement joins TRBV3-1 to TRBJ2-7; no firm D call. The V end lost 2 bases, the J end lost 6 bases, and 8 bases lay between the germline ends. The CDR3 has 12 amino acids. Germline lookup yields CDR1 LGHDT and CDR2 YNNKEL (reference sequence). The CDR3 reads CASSQTWGEQYF. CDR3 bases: TGTGCCAGCAGCCAAACCTGGGGCGAGCAGTACTTC.

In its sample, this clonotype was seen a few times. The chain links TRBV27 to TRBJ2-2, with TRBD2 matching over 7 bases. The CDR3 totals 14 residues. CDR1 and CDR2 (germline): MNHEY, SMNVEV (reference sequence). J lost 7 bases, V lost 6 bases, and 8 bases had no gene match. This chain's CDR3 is CASRWGRAGGELFF. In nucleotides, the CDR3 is TGTGCCAGCAGATGGGGGAGGGCCGGCGGGGAGCTGTTTTTT.

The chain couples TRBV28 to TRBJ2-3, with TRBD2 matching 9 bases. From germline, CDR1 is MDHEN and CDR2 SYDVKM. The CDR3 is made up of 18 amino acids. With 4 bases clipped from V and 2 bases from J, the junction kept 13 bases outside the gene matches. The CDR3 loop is CASSSPRGGRATTDTQYF. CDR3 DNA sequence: TGTGCCAGCAGTTCCCCCCGTGGCGGGAGGGCTACCACAGATACGCAGTATTTT. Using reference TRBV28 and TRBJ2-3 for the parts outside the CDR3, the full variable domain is DVKVTQSSRYLVKRTGEKVFLECVQDMDHENMFWYRQDPGLGLRLIYFSYDVKMKEKGDIPEGYSVSREKKERFSLILESASTNQTSMYLCASSSPRGGRATTDTQYFGPGTRLTVL.

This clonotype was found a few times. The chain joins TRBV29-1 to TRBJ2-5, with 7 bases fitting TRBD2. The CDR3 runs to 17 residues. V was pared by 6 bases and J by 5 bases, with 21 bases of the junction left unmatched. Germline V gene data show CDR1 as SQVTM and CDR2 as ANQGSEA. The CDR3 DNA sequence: TGCAGCGTAATCCCTCGGCGGGAGAGGGGAGTGAAGGAGACCCAGTACTTC. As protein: CSVIPRRERGVKETQYF. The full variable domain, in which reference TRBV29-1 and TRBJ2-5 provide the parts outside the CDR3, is SAVISQKPSRDICQRGTSLTIQCQVDSQVTMMFWYRQQPGQSLTLIATANQGSEATYESGFVIDKFPISRPNLTFSTLTVSNMSPEDSSIYLCSVIPRRERGVKETQYFGPGTRLLVL.

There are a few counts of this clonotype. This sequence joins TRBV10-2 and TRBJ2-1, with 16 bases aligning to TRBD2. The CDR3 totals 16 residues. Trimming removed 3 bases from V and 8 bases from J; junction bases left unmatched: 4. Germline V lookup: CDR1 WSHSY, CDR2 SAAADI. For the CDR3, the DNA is TGCGCCAGCAGTGACCCGGGACTAGCGGGAGGGGATGAGCAGTTCTTC. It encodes CASSDPGLAGGDEQFF.

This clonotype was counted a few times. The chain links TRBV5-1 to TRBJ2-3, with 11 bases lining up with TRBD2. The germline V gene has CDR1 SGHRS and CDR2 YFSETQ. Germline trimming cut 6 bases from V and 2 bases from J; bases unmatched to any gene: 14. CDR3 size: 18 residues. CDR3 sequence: CASTRLAGPRGITDTQYF. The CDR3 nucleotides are TGCGCCAGCACACGACTAGCGGGGCCCCGAGGGATCACAGATACGCAGTATTTT. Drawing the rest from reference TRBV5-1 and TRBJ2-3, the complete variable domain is KAGVTQTPRYLIKTRGQQVTLSCSPISGHRSVSWYQQTPGQGLQFLFEYFSETQRNKGNFPGRFSGRQFSNSRSEMNVSTLELGDSALYLCASTRLAGPRGITDTQYFGPGTRLTVL.